This passage covers 6 T cell receptor beta chains from one sample sequenced in a study of Graves' ophthalmopathy and Graves' hyperthyroidism. RNA transcripts yielded amplified TCR beta CDR3 regions. HTBI primers were employed in first-round RT-PCR, then a second-round multiplex PCR followed. TCRdb redid the calling of the multiplex PCR reads with MiXCR, one entry per CDR3 protein. The sample has 900,000 to 1,200,000 distinct CDR3 sequences, 35% to 45% seen once. The specimen sequenced was peripheral blood or thyroid tissue (not recorded which). The receptor source for this set is an adult man with Graves' hyperthyroidism.

This clonotype was detected ten times or more. This rearrangement joins TRBV19 to TRBJ2-6; D not resolved. This CDR3 spans 16 amino acids. Trimming removed 3 bases at V and 2 bases at J, with 11 bases between. Germline V gene lookup returns CDR1 LNHDA and CDR2 SQIVND (reference sequence). For the CDR3, the DNA is TGTGCCAGTAGTATGGCGGTCGTGACTGGGGCCAACGTCCTGACTTTC. Translation gives CASSMAVVTGANVLTF.

A remark on this clonotype: The junction and the germline gene differ at one end; a read error may be behind it. This chain links TRBV25-1 with TRBJ1-6; D possibly corresponds to TRBD1 (6 bases). The germline gives CDR1 MGHDK, CDR2 SYGVNS. This CDR3 comprises 14 residues. Here the CDR3 reads CASRGGGADSSLHF. The CDR3 DNA is TGTGCCAGCAGGGGAGGGGGGGCTGATTCATCCCTCCACTTT.

This clonotype was observed many times. This chain uses TRBV15 with TRBJ2-7; 8 nucleotides agree with TRBD1. V dropped 2 bases and J dropped 0; count of bases not matched to a gene: 6. CDR3 size: 16 residues. Germline CDR1 is LNHNV and CDR2 is YYDKDF (reference sequence). This CDR3 is CATSRPGGISSYEQYF. The CDR3 DNA is TGTGCCACCAGCAGACCAGGGGGCATTTCCTCCTACGAGCAGTACTTC.

The chain links TRBV12-3 or TRBV12-4 to TRBJ1-5; 10 nucleotides match TRBD1. The CDR3 covers 15 residues. After removal of 6 bases from V and 3 bases from J, the junction contained 5 bases not matched to a gene. The CDR3 nucleotides read TGTGCCAGCAGAATGACAGGGGGCCTCAATCAGCCCCAGCATTTT. Residues: CASRMTGGLNQPQHF.

This clonotype was seen more than once but under ten times. The chain joins TRBV6-5 to TRBJ1-4; D is unresolved. This CDR3 is 16 amino acids long. Deletions cut 4 bases from V and 4 bases from J, with 16 bases between. Germline V CDR1 and CDR2: MNHEY, SVGAGI. This chain's CDR3 is CASSFDLAASNEKLFF. The CDR3 coding sequence is TGTGCCAGCAGTTTCGACTTGGCAGCAAGTAATGAAAAACTGTTTTTT.

The CDR3 DNA reads as TGTGCCAGCAGCTCCTACCCGGGGACAGGGATGATTCTACGGGAGCTGTTTTTT. Translation: CASSSYPGTGMILRELFF. The chain joins TRBV7-2 to TRBJ2-2, with 9 bases aligning to TRBD1. V was pared by 4 bases and J by 9 bases, with 18 bases of the junction left unmatched. Germline V lookup: CDR1 SGHTA, CDR2 FQGNSA. CDR3 length equals 18 residues. Combining the CDR3 with reference TRBV7-2 and TRBJ2-2 gives the whole variable domain GAGVSQSPSNKVTEKGKDVELRCDPISGHTALYWYRQSLGQGLEFLIYFQGNSAPDKSGLPSDRFSAERTGGSVSTLTIQRTQQEDSAVYLCASSSYPGTGMILRELFFGEGSRLTVL.